The clone carrying this TCR beta chain was recorded at least ten times. Its antigen is not identified. Germline assignment: CDR1 SGHRS and CDR2 YFSETQ. This CDR3 region has 16 residues. V lost 0 bases, J lost 1 base, and 5 bases stayed unmatched. This sample stems from a study of regulatory T cells in long-lasting Graves disease. Study-wide context: Persistent Graves' disease required over 5 years of antithyroid drugs and positive TSH receptor antibodies. Study-wide points: Among persistent patients, a larger number of public clonotypes were shared (around 3,000) than among newly diagnosed patients (under 1,000). Persistent disease was associated with favored TRBV28 usage and with favored use of TRBJ1-2 and TRBJ2-5.

Time point given: persistent/refractory GD, antithyroid drugs over 5 years with positive TRAb. Preparation of the TCR library used RNA extracted from PBMCs. Construction of the TCR beta libraries employed iRepertoire HTBI primers in conjunction with Arm-PCR of CDR3 regions. TCRdb reprocessed the multiplex PCR reads via MiXCR and lists one record per CDR3 protein. In the table there are roughly 450,000 distinct CDR3 sequences, around 24% of which are singletons. This specimen consisted of peripheral blood mononuclear cells (PBMCs), obtained when the disease was refractory, from a patient treated with antithyroid drugs. This receptor was taken from a female donor with Graves disease. V and J are TRBV5-1 and TRBJ2-7, with 9 bases lining up with TRBD1. For the CDR3, the DNA is TGCGCCAGCAGCTTGGCTATCGGGACAGGGTCCTACGAGCAGTACTTC. Its protein is CASSLAIGTGSYEQYF.